This T cell receptor beta chain came from a study of T cell responses to AZD1222 COVID-19 vaccine. The CDR3 totals 13 residues. Looked up from germline, CDR1 is LNHNV and CDR2 is YYDKDF (reference sequence). V was trimmed by 1 base and J by 4 bases, leaving 7 bases between them. The table came from immunoSEQ multiplex PCR; TCRdb's copy has only in-frame clones and leaves some out. The sample lists over 150,000 clones, approximately 87% occurring once. The clonotype originates from an adult who received the AZD1222 COVID-19 vaccine. The sequences come from peripheral blood, collected 28 days after the second AZD1222 dose. V usage is TRBV15 and J usage is TRBJ1-1; TRBD1 might be the D (5 bases). Written as DNA, the CDR3 is TGTGCCACCAGCAGAGCAGGGACCACTGAAGCTTTCTTT. Its protein product is CATSRAGTTEAFF.